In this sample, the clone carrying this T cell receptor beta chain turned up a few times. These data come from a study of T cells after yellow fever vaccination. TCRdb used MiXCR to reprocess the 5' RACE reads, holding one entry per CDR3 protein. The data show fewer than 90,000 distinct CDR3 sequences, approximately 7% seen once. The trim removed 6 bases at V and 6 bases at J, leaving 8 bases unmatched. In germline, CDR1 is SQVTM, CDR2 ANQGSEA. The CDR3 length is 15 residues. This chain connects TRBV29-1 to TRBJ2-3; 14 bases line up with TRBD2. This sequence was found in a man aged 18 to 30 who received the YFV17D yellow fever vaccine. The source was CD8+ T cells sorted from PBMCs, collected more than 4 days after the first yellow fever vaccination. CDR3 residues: CSVGGLAGVGDTQYF. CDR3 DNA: TGCAGCGTCGGGGGACTAGCGGGGGTGGGGGATACGCAGTATTTT.